This passage covers 30 T cell receptor beta chains from one sample sequenced in a study of regulatory T cells in long-lasting Graves disease. Time point here: newly diagnosed GD, antithyroid drugs for less than 3 months. From RNA extracted from PBMCs, the TCR library was made. Construction of the TCR beta libraries employed iRepertoire HTBI primers in conjunction with Arm-PCR of CDR3 regions. TCRdb recomputed calls from the multiplex PCR reads with MiXCR, one row per CDR3 protein. The sample has 550,000 to 600,000 distinct CDR3 sequences, 16% seen once; the top ten hold around 12%. This same sample was also part of a study on T cells in Graves' hyperthyroidism and ophthalmopathy.

Specimen: peripheral blood mononuclear cells (PBMCs), collected at new diagnosis, from a patient treated with antithyroid drugs. The receptors here all came from a man younger than 35 with Graves disease.

This clonotype has more than one count but fewer than ten. The chain recombines TRBV20-1 with TRBJ2-1; D assignment may be TRBD1 or TRBD2 (5 bases each). Germline loops: CDR1 DFQATT, CDR2 SNEGSKA (reference sequence). Trimming took off 5 bases at V and 7 bases at J, with 18 bases between the two ends. This CDR3 has 14 residues. CDR3 sequence: CSAPRGGLVNEQFF. The CDR3 DNA is TGCAGTGCTCCCCGGGGCGGGCTAGTGAATGAGCAGTTCTTC.

Points on this clonotype: Given a much more abundant clone one base away, this may be a read error. The chain uses TRBV12-3 or TRBV12-4 and TRBJ2-5, with D maybe TRBD2 (5 bases). The J call is in doubt because the DNA end fits TRBJ2-7 better. This CDR3 comprises 11 residues. CDR3 loop: CASTLAGEQYF. CDR3 nucleotides: TGTGCCAGCACCCTGGCGGGCGAGCAGTACTTC.

This clonotype was counted many times. The CDR3 sequence is CASSTFGDSYEQYF. The CDR3 nucleotides are TGTGCCAGCAGTACATTTGGGGACTCCTACGAGCAGTACTTC. The rearrangement joins TRBV6-2 or TRBV6-3 to TRBJ2-7; D not certain. This CDR3 contains 14 residues. Trimming left V 5 bases short and J 0 bases short, with 11 bases between. Germline V CDR1 and CDR2: MNHEY, SVGEGT.

The gene calls are TRBV12-3 or TRBV12-4 and TRBJ2-1; 7 nucleotides align to TRBD1. V lost 3 bases to trimming and J lost 1 base; unmatched junction nucleotides: 0. CDR3 length equals 14 residues. CDR3 loop: CASSLGQSYNEQFF. The CDR3 DNA reads as TGTGCCAGCAGTTTGGGACAGTCCTACAATGAGCAGTTCTTC.

The sample holds many counts of this clonotype. The chain is built from TRBV28 and TRBJ2-1, with no clear D. Trimming shortened V by 5 bases and J by 4 bases, and 12 bases separated the two germline ends. Germline CDR1 and CDR2: MDHEN and SYDVKM. There are 14 residues in the CDR3. The CDR3 region has the DNA TGTGCCAGCAGTACTCCCCCCCTATACAATGAGCAGTTCTTC. This encodes CASSTPPLYNEQFF. The entire variable domain, with the rest obtained from reference TRBV28 and TRBJ2-1, is as follows: DVKVTQSSRYLVKRTGEKVFLECVQDMDHENMFWYRQDPGLGLRLIYFSYDVKMKEKGDIPEGYSVSREKKERFSLILESASTNQTSMYLCASSTPPLYNEQFFGPGTRLTVL.

This clonotype was observed many times. The gene calls are TRBV19 and TRBJ2-7; D is possibly TRBD1 (6 bases). The CDR3 is 13 amino acids. V shed 10 bases and J shed 5 bases, with 18 bases lying between them. Germline CDR1 reads LNHDA; CDR2 reads SQIVND (reference sequence). The CDR3 reads CATEGTSGNEQYF. The DNA of the CDR3 is TGTGCCACCGAAGGGACATCGGGCAACGAGCAGTACTTC.

This chain joins TRBV2 and TRBJ2-4, with a tentative D call TRBD1 (5 bases). V lost 10 bases to trimming and J lost 0 bases, with 13 bases between them. The CDR3 consists of 14 residues. Germline CDR1 and CDR2: SNHLY and FYNNEI. The CDR3 DNA reads as TGTGCCACCTCCAGGGATATAGCCAAAAACATTCAGTACTTC. This encodes CATSRDIAKNIQYF.

This clonotype was seen repeatedly, ten times or more. The genes are TRBV30 and TRBJ2-7; a weak D match, TRBD1 (6 bases). V was clipped by 0 bases and J by 0 bases, with 12 bases between them. This CDR3 spans 15 amino acids. Germline V gives CDR1 GTSNPN, CDR2 SVGIG (reference sequence). CDR3 sequence (DNA): TGTGCCTGGAGTGTTGGGACAACGTCCTCCTACGAGCAGTACTTC. Translating gives CAWSVGTTSSYEQYF.

This clonotype was seen repeatedly, ten times or more. The chain carries TRBV7-9 and TRBJ2-1; possible D gene TRBD1, 5 bases. Germline V gene data show CDR1 as SEHNR and CDR2 as FQNEAQ (reference sequence). V shed 4 bases and J shed 10 bases, with 17 bases lying between them. CDR3 length equals 14 residues. The CDR3: CASSYPGISWEQFF. For the CDR3, the DNA is TGTGCCAGCAGCTACCCAGGGATCTCGTGGGAGCAGTTCTTC.

The sample holds many counts of this clonotype. J is TRBJ2-2 and V is TRBV12-3 or TRBV12-4; tentative D call: TRBD2 (6 bases). The CDR3 length is 14 residues. Trimming removed 3 bases at V and 7 bases at J, with 12 bases between. Here the CDR3 DNA reads TGTGCCAGCAGTTTGGTCGGGGGTGGCGGGGAGCTGTTTTTT. The encoded protein is CASSLVGGGGELFF.

The V and J genes are TRBV5-1 and TRBJ2-2; D is unresolved. This CDR3 contains 12 residues. The V and J ends lost 4 bases and 7 bases respectively, with 8 bases between them. Per germline, CDR1 SGHRS and CDR2 YFSETQ. CDR3 DNA: TGCGCCAGCAGCCAAATCCGCGGGGAGCTGTTTTTT. This codes for CASSQIRGELFF. The whole variable domain, remainder taken from reference TRBV5-1 and TRBJ2-2, is KAGVTQTPRYLIKTRGQQVTLSCSPISGHRSVSWYQQTPGQGLQFLFEYFSETQRNKGNFPGRFSGRQFSNSRSEMNVSTLELGDSALYLCASSQIRGELFFGEGSRLTVL.

This clonotype has a handful of counts. The V call is TRBV6-2 or TRBV6-3, the J call TRBJ2-1; 12 bases fit TRBD2. The CDR3 covers 14 residues. Per germline, CDR1 MNHEY and CDR2 SVGEGT. The V gene end was trimmed by 6 bases and the J gene end by 5 bases; junction bases not matched to a gene: 2. CDR3 DNA: TGTGCCAGCAGGGCTAGCGGGAGGGACAATGAGCAGTTCTTC. It is translated as CASRASGRDNEQFF.

The chain couples TRBV9 to TRBJ1-2, with a tentative D call TRBD1 (5 bases). Germline loops: CDR1 SGDLS, CDR2 YYNGEE. CDR3 length: 15 amino acids. Trimming stripped 3 bases from V and 0 bases from J, with 12 bases between. The CDR3 region has the DNA TGTGCCAGCAGCGAGACCGGGACCCCTAACTATGGCTACACCTTC. Translation: CASSETGTPNYGYTF.

The DNA for the CDR3 is TGTGCCAGTAAACAGGGCGAACAAGGGGCATCTAACTATGGCTACACCTTC. Amino acid sequence: CASKQGEQGASNYGYTF. The V and J genes are TRBV19 and TRBJ1-2; D is perhaps TRBD1 (6 bases). CDR3 size: 17 residues. Trimming pared 7 bases from V and 0 bases from J, leaving 21 bases between. CDR1 LNHDA and CDR2 SQIVND come from the germline V gene (reference sequence).

This clonotype was found a few times. At one of its ends the junction is not consistent with the germline gene, which may arise from a read error. DNA of the CDR3: TGCAGTGCTAGAGGGTCGGGTAACACTGAAGCTCTCTTT. Translation: CSARGSGNTEALF. This chain joins TRBV20-1 and TRBJ1-1; D is uncertain. This CDR3 spans 13 amino acids. Germline V lookup: CDR1 DFQATT, CDR2 SNEGSKA (reference sequence).

This clonotype was counted only a few times. An end of the junction differs from the germline gene, which may be a read error. The chain joins TRBV5-1 to TRBJ2-1, with a tentative D call TRBD1 (6 bases). Germline CDR1 is SGHRS and CDR2 is YFSETQ. This CDR3 spans 11 amino acids. CDR3 nucleotides: TGCGCCAGCAGCTCGGACAGACTCCAGGTCTTC. This encodes CASSSDRLQVF.

This clonotype has only a few counts. The chain links TRBV12-3 or TRBV12-4 to TRBJ2-2; D is unresolved. The CDR3 loop spans 15 amino acids. V lost 5 bases to trimming and J lost 1 base, with 11 bases between them. DNA of the CDR3: TGTGCCAGCAGTCCTCCCAAGGGGAACACCGGGGAGCTGTTTTTT. It specifies CASSPPKGNTGELFF.

This clonotype was counted ten times or more. The chain recombines TRBV10-3 with TRBJ1-5; 8 positions match TRBD1. The CDR3 sequence is 15 residues long. Germline lookup yields CDR1 ENHRY and CDR2 SYGVKD. The V gene end was trimmed by 7 bases and the J gene end by 3 bases; junction bases not matched to a gene: 8. This chain's CDR3 is CAIKAAGGPNQPQHF. As DNA, the CDR3 is TGTGCCATCAAGGCGGCAGGGGGCCCCAATCAGCCCCAGCATTTT.

This clonotype has ten or more counts. This chain joins TRBV6-2 or TRBV6-3 and TRBJ2-7; 9 positions match TRBD2. Germline CDR1 reads MNHEY; CDR2 reads SVGEGT. With V trimmed by 2 bases and J by 2 bases, 4 bases remained unmatched. The CDR3 runs 15 residues. Here the CDR3 DNA reads TGTGCCAGCAGTTACGGACTAGCGATTACCTACGAGCAGTACTTC. This translates into CASSYGLAITYEQYF.

This clonotype was recorded a few times. The chain joins TRBV20-1 to TRBJ2-7; D may be TRBD1 (6 bases). V was cut by 7 bases and J by 0 bases, with 16 bases left in between. This CDR3 is 14 amino acids long. Germline-derived CDR1 and CDR2 are DFQATT and SNEGSKA (reference sequence). The CDR3 loop is CSGADRIYSYEQYF. CDR3 coding DNA: TGCAGTGGGGCGGACAGAATTTACTCCTACGAGCAGTACTTC.

In its sample, this clonotype was seen many times. The chain employs TRBV5-1 and TRBJ2-3; D uncertain. Germline V gene sequence: CDR1 SGHRS, CDR2 YFSETQ. This CDR3 spans 13 amino acids. Trimming cost V 1 base and J 4 bases, with 7 bases left between them. This CDR3 reads CASSLYRPDTQYF. DNA of the CDR3: TGCGCCAGCAGCTTGTATCGGCCAGATACGCAGTATTTT. Together with reference TRBV5-1 and TRBJ2-3, the CDR3 gives the full variable domain: KAGVTQTPRYLIKTRGQQVTLSCSPISGHRSVSWYQQTPGQGLQFLFEYFSETQRNKGNFPGRFSGRQFSNSRSEMNVSTLELGDSALYLCASSLYRPDTQYFGPGTRLTVL.

The table lists this clonotype with a count of one. Just one base apart from a much larger clone, this may be a read error. The chain links TRBV7-2 to TRBJ1-2; 12 bases match TRBD1. Trimming removed 6 bases from V and 7 bases from J; junction bases left unmatched: 12. Germline CDR1 is SGHTA and CDR2 is FQGNSA. This CDR3 region has 16 residues. CDR3 coding DNA: TGTGCCAGCAGTTCTGCCGGGACAGGGGGCCTCTGTGGCTACACCTTC. Its translation: CASSSAGTGGLCGYTF.

This clonotype was recorded at least ten times. The rearrangement uses TRBV12-3 or TRBV12-4 and TRBJ1-5; no firm D call. The CDR3 extends over 13 amino acids. Trimming took 1 base from V and 6 from J, leaving 7 bases between them. The chain's CDR3 is CASSLGAGQPQHF. The CDR3 DNA reads as TGTGCCAGCAGTTTAGGCGCTGGTCAGCCCCAGCATTTT.

This clonotype was recorded many times. This chain uses TRBV5-1 with TRBJ1-2, with TRBD1 matching over 9 bases. Germline loops: CDR1 SGHRS, CDR2 YFSETQ. This CDR3 has 15 residues. With 4 bases clipped from V and 5 bases from J, the junction kept 9 bases outside the gene matches. CDR3 sequence (DNA): TGCGCCAGCAGCGTCTCCGGGACAGGGAAGTATGGCTACACCTTC. This translates into CASSVSGTGKYGYTF.

This clonotype was found a few times. Written as DNA, the CDR3 is TGTGCCAGCAGTTTATTGGGGAGGGAGTTAGATACGCAGTATTTT. This translates into CASSLLGRELDTQYF. The V and J genes are TRBV27 and TRBJ2-3; 7 nucleotides align to TRBD2. Germline CDR1 is MNHEY and CDR2 is SMNVEV (reference sequence). The trim removed 1 base at V and 5 bases at J, leaving 6 bases unmatched. There are 15 residues in the CDR3.

Remarks on this clonotype: This may be a read error, as it is one base from a much larger clone. The chain employs TRBV6-2 or TRBV6-3 and TRBJ2-1; D is perhaps TRBD2 (5 bases). The CDR3 covers 11 residues. The ends were cut back, 5 bases at V and 14 bases at J, with 13 bases in the middle. CDR1 is MNHEY and CDR2 is SVGEGT in the germline V gene. In DNA, the CDR3 is TGTGCCAGCAGTCCGGACTTACATGAGTTCTTC. Translation gives CASSPDLHEFF.

This clonotype was seen only a few times. The chain has TRBV5-1 and TRBJ2-2; the D call may be TRBD1 or TRBD2 (6 bases each). V was pared by 9 bases and J by 10 bases, with 28 bases between. The CDR3 has 16 residues. Germline CDR1 and CDR2: SGHRS and YFSETQ. The CDR3 sequence: CATQWGAEAIGEELFF. The CDR3 DNA reads TGCGCCACTCAATGGGGGGCCGAGGCCATAGGAGAGGAGCTGTTTTTT.

This clonotype was seen ten or more times. The genes are TRBV20-1 and TRBJ1-1; D perhaps matches TRBD1 (5 bases). From germline, CDR1 is DFQATT and CDR2 SNEGSKA (reference sequence). The CDR3 is made up of 14 amino acids. Trimming shortened V by 3 bases and J by 0 bases, and 11 bases separated the two germline ends. Written as DNA, the CDR3 is TGCAGTGCTAGCGGGGGACGGGTGAACACTGAAGCTTTCTTT. Its protein product is CSASGGRVNTEAFF.

This clonotype was detected many times. V usage is TRBV12-3 or TRBV12-4 and J usage is TRBJ2-2; 10 nucleotides align to TRBD2. With 5 bases clipped from V and 6 bases from J, the junction kept 6 bases outside the gene matches. CDR3 length: 15 amino acids. This CDR3 is CASSPSGRGSGELFF. CDR3 bases: TGTGCCAGCAGTCCTAGCGGGAGAGGGTCCGGGGAGCTGTTTTTT.

This clonotype was observed many times. The gene calls are TRBV5-1 and TRBJ2-1, with D tentatively TRBD1 or TRBD2 (6 bases each). Germline-derived CDR1 and CDR2 are SGHRS and YFSETQ. V dropped 4 bases and J dropped 6 bases, with 20 bases sitting between them. The CDR3 has 16 amino acids. CDR3 sequence (DNA): TGCGCCAGCAGCCTGGAATGGGGGGCGTTGGGCAATGAGCAGTTCTTC. This translates into CASSLEWGALGNEQFF.